The rows below give T cell receptor beta chains drawn from one sample of a study of naive and memory T cell subsets. Each CDR3 protein gets one entry after TCRdb re-called the UMI-ligation and nested PCR reads with MiXCR. The sample yields thousands of distinct CDR3 sequences, 7.2% seen once. Sample: CD4+ TEMRA cells from blood. These TCRs come from a human donor in good health. CDR3s include the opening cysteine and the closing phenylalanine or tryptophan. D genes are given only for firm matches. The size field is filled for only some rows; it gives once, few, many or a size class.

V gene	clone size	J gene	D gene	CDR3 protein	CDR3 DNA
TRBV6-1	many	TRBJ1-3	TRBD1	CASSARDSSGNTIYF	TGTGCCAGCAGTGCCCGGGACAGCTCTGGAAACACCATATATTTT
TRBV7-6	few	TRBJ2-3	.	CASSPWGSSTDTQYF	TGTGCCAGCAGCCCGTGGGGGTCAAGCACAGATACGCAGTATTTT
TRBV9	medium-sized	TRBJ2-3	.	CASSVAASGTDTQYF	TGTGCCAGCAGCGTAGCCGCCTCGGGCACAGATACGCAGTATTTT
TRBV5-6	many	TRBJ2-7	TRBD1	CASSLPTGFSSYEQYF	TGTGCCAGCAGCTTACCGACAGGGTTTAGCTCCTACGAGCAGTACTTC
TRBV5-5	many	TRBJ1-3	.	CASSFLPRNTIYF	TGTGCCAGCAGCTTCCTACCACGGAACACCATATATTTT
TRBV11-1	many	TRBJ2-1	.	CASSLAPCPPYNEQFF	TGTGCCAGCAGCTTAGCCCCCTGTCCGCCCTACAATGAGCAGTTCTTC
TRBV7-3	many	TRBJ2-1	.	CASSAELADEQFF	TGTGCCAGCAGCGCCGAATTGGCAGATGAGCAGTTCTTC
TRBV28	.	TRBJ2-5	.	CASNDQSGTQYF	TGTGCCAGCAACGACCAATCAGGGACCCAGTACTTC
TRBV5-1	medium-sized	TRBJ1-1	.	CASSLVGGTNTEAFF	TGCGCCAGCAGCTTGGTTGGGGGAACGAACACTGAAGCTTTCTTT
TRBV12-3/TRBV12-4	.	TRBJ2-7	.	CASSSFLDDEQYF	TGTGCCAGCAGTTCTTTCTTGGACGACGAGCAGTACTTC
TRBV4-2	many	TRBJ2-3	TRBD2	CASSQERDYYTQYF	TGTGCCAGCAGCCAAGAGAGGGACTACTATACGCAGTATTTT
TRBV20-1	many	TRBJ2-2	.	CSARDLLGGRNTGELFF	TGCAGTGCTAGAGATCTGTTGGGGGGTAGGAACACCGGGGAGCTGTTTTTT
TRBV18	many	TRBJ2-7	.	CASSAGDSGYEQYF	TGTGCCAGCTCAGCCGGAGACTCCGGATACGAGCAGTACTTC
TRBV3-1	many	TRBJ1-5	.	CASSQDLAPNQPQHF	TGTGCCAGCAGCCAAGATTTGGCACCTAATCAGCCCCAGCATTTT
TRBV6-4	few	TRBJ1-1	TRBD1	CASSMDRGVNTEAFF	TGTGCCAGCAGTATGGACAGGGGGGTGAACACTGAAGCTTTCTTT
TRBV7-2	many	TRBJ2-2	.	CASSASTGGTGELFF	TGTGCCAGCAGCGCCTCGACAGGAGGTACCGGGGAGCTGTTTTTT
TRBV27	many	TRBJ2-3	TRBD2	CASRPRTSGKTDTQYF	TGTGCCAGCAGACCCCGGACTAGCGGGAAGACAGATACGCAGTATTTT
TRBV6-5	many	TRBJ1-4	TRBD1	CASSPTGTDGEKLFF	TGTGCCAGCAGTCCTACCGGGACAGACGGAGAAAAACTGTTTTTT
TRBV14	many	TRBJ2-5	.	CASSQGVSETQYF	TGTGCCAGCAGCCAAGGGGTTTCAGAGACCCAGTACTTC
TRBV7-6	many	TRBJ2-1	TRBD2	CASSSLVLAGTGYNEQFF	TGTGCCAGCAGCTCGCTTGTACTAGCGGGGACTGGCTACAATGAGCAGTTCTTC
TRBV2	many	TRBJ1-5	TRBD1	CASSELRQGARSQHF	TGTGCCAGCAGTGAACTGCGGCAGGGGGCAAGGTCCCAGCATTTT
TRBV27	many	TRBJ2-2	TRBD1	CASSSNLDRVNTGELFF	TGTGCCAGCAGTTCTAACCTAGACAGGGTGAACACCGGGGAGCTGTTTTTT
TRBV5-5	many	TRBJ2-7	TRBD2	CASSPLPGLAISEQYF	TGTGCCAGCAGCCCACTCCCCGGACTAGCTATATCCGAGCAGTACTTC
TRBV4-1	many	TRBJ1-2	.	CASSQDGRPYGYTF	TGCGCCAGCAGCCAAGATGGCAGGCCCTATGGCTACACCTTC
TRBV12-3/TRBV12-4	many	TRBJ1-2	TRBD1	CASRYSGTGDGYTF	TGTGCCAGCAGGTATTCCGGGACAGGGGATGGCTACACCTTC
TRBV4-1	many	TRBJ1-1	.	CASSQGPRRTEAFF	TGCGCCAGCAGCCAAGGTCCCAGGAGGACTGAAGCTTTCTTT
TRBV20-1	.	TRBJ2-5	TRBD2	CRINPAGGRETQYF	TGCAGGATCAACCCGGCGGGGGGGCGCGAGACCCAGTACTTC
TRBV2	few	TRBJ2-3	.	CASSEWYSVNTQYF	TGTGCCAGCAGTGAATGGTATAGCGTAAATACGCAGTATTTT
TRBV5-5	few	TRBJ1-4	TRBD1	CASSLGDRGDEKLFF	TGTGCCAGCAGCTTAGGGGACAGGGGGGATGAAAAACTGTTTTTT
TRBV2	many	TRBJ2-7	TRBD1	CASSPGQGDDEQYF	TGTGCCAGCAGCCCTGGACAGGGGGATGACGAGCAGTACTTC
TRBV2	many	TRBJ2-1	TRBD1	CASRRTGGTNEQFF	TGTGCCAGCAGGAGGACAGGGGGGACCAATGAGCAGTTCTTC
TRBV19	many	TRBJ2-1	.	CASSIKGQRAGEYEQFF	TGTGCCAGTAGTATCAAAGGGCAGCGGGCGGGTGAATACGAGCAGTTCTTC
TRBV7-8	medium-sized	TRBJ2-3	.	CASSPPRSDTQYF	TGTGCCAGCAGCCCCCCCCGATCGGATACGCAGTATTTT
TRBV29-1	many	TRBJ2-6	.	CSGQVSGANVLTF	TGCAGCGGACAGGTCTCTGGGGCCAACGTCCTGACTTTC
TRBV24-1	many	TRBJ2-3	.	CATSDWYKDTQYF	TGTGCCACCAGTGATTGGTATAAAGATACGCAGTATTTT
TRBV28	.	TRBJ2-1	.	CASSVPASEQFF	TGTGCCAGCAGTGTGCCCGCAAGCGAGCAGTTCTTC
TRBV29-1	few	TRBJ1-2	TRBD1	CSVEDRAGGYTF	TGCAGCGTTGAGGACAGGGCGGGGGGCTACACCTTC
TRBV19	many	TRBJ2-2	.	CAARDAGRTGELFF	TGTGCCGCCCGGGACGCCGGAAGGACCGGGGAGCTGTTTTTT
TRBV6-2/TRBV6-3	many	TRBJ1-5	TRBD1	CASSQTGLSNQPQHF	TGTGCCAGCAGCCAGACAGGGTTGAGCAATCAGCCCCAGCATTTT
TRBV6-2/TRBV6-3	many	TRBJ2-1	.	CASSSPIYPGDEQFF	TGTGCCAGCAGCTCCCCCATTTATCCTGGGGATGAGCAGTTCTTC
TRBV30	many	TRBJ2-5	.	CAWTGYQETQYF	TGTGCCTGGACTGGATACCAAGAGACCCAGTACTTC
TRBV24-1	many	TRBJ1-2	TRBD1	CATSDTGTGGNYGYTF	TGTGCCACCAGTGATACTGGGACAGGGGGTAACTATGGCTACACCTTC
TRBV5-6	many	TRBJ1-3	.	CASSPGAKGNTIYF	TGTGCCAGCTCTCCCGGGGCTAAAGGAAACACCATATATTTT
TRBV20-1	many	TRBJ1-2	.	CSAPENYGYTF	TGCAGTGCCCCCGAAAACTATGGCTACACCTTC
TRBV10-3	medium-sized	TRBJ2-1	TRBD2	CAISKTSGRGDEQFF	TGTGCCATCAGTAAGACTAGCGGGAGGGGCGATGAGCAGTTCTTC
TRBV20-1	.	TRBJ2-5	.	CRASLTPGKETQYF	TGCAGAGCTAGCCTCACACCGGGAAAAGAGACCCAGTACTTC
TRBV3-1	many	TRBJ2-7	.	CASSQAYEQYF	TGTGCCAGCAGCCAAGCCTACGAGCAGTACTTC
TRBV12-3/TRBV12-4	medium-sized	TRBJ2-3	.	CASSTRRGGQVDTQYF	TGTGCCAGCAGTACTCGCAGGGGCGGGCAGGTAGATACGCAGTATTTT
TRBV4-1	many	TRBJ1-6	.	CASSAHPASISYNSPLHF	TGCGCCAGCAGCGCGCACCCAGCCAGCATCTCCTATAATTCACCCCTCCACTTT
TRBV5-1	many	TRBJ2-3	.	CASSDSDPSTDTQYF	TGCGCCAGCAGCGACTCGGATCCTAGCACAGATACGCAGTATTTT
TRBV5-4	.	TRBJ2-1	TRBD2	CAGGLVGINEQFF	TGTGCCGGGGGACTAGTTGGGATCAATGAGCAGTTCTTC
TRBV24-1	many	TRBJ2-3	TRBD2	CATSSFAGGSTDTQYF	TGTGCCACCAGTTCTTTTGCGGGAGGAAGCACAGATACGCAGTATTTT
TRBV4-2	.	TRBJ2-7	.	CASSQGAYPYEQYF	TGTGCCAGCAGCCAAGGAGCGTATCCCTACGAGCAGTACTTC
TRBV5-1	few	TRBJ2-7	TRBD1	CASSLGGQGGYEQYF	TGCGCCAGCAGCCTCGGTGGACAGGGAGGCTACGAGCAGTACTTC
TRBV5-1	many	TRBJ2-2	TRBD2	CASTAGILAGVNTGELFF	TGCGCCAGCACGGCGGGGATACTAGCGGGAGTGAACACCGGGGAGCTGTTTTTT
TRBV5-1	many	TRBJ2-7	.	CASSLRGEGYEQYF	TGCGCCAGCAGCTTGAGGGGAGAGGGCTACGAGCAGTACTTC
TRBV4-1	.	TRBJ2-1	.	CASSPAFRYNEQFF	TGCGCCAGCAGCCCCGCCTTTCGTTACAATGAGCAGTTCTTC